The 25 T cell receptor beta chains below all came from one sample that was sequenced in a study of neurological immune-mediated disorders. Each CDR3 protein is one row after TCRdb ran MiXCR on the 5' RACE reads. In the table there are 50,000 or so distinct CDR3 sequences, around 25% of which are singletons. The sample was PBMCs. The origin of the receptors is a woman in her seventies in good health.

The CDR3 spells CANTRDPRDSPLHF. Here the CDR3 DNA reads TGTGCCAACACTCGGGATCCCAGGGATTCACCCCTCCACTTT. The genes are TRBV28 and TRBJ1-6; the D gene is possibly TRBD1 (5 bases). Trimming removed 10 bases at V and 8 bases at J, with 18 bases between. CDR1 MDHEN and CDR2 SYDVKM come from the germline V gene. This CDR3 has 14 residues. The variable domain in full, with the rest retrieved from reference TRBV28 and TRBJ1-6, is DVKVTQSSRYLVKRTGEKVFLECVQDMDHENMFWYRQDPGLGLRLIYFSYDVKMKEKGDIPEGYSVSREKKERFSLILESASTNQTSMYLCANTRDPRDSPLHFGNGTRLTVT.

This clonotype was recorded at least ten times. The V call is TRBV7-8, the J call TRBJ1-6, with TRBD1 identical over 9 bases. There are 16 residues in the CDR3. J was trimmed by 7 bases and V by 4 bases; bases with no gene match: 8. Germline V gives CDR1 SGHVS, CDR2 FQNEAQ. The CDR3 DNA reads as TGTGCCAGCAGCTCCGGACAGGGGCCTAAGAATTCACCCCTCCACTTT. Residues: CASSSGQGPKNSPLHF.

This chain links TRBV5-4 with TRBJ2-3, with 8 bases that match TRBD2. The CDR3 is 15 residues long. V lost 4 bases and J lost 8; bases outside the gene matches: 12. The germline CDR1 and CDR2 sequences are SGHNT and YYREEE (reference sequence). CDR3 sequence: CASSRGGASGATQYF. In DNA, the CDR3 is TGTGCCAGCAGCCGGGGGGGGGCTAGTGGGGCTACGCAGTATTTT.

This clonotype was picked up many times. The DNA of the CDR3 is TGTGCCAGCAGCCCGTCACTAGCAAGTAGTACCGGGGAGCTGTTTTTT. It encodes CASSPSLASSTGELFF. This chain links TRBV11-2 with TRBJ2-2; a weak D match, TRBD2 (6 bases). The V end was cut by 5 bases, the J end by 5 bases, with 18 bases between. CDR1 SGHAT and CDR2 FQNNGV come from the germline V gene. This CDR3 is 16 amino acids long.

The CDR3 reads CASSLLGTGISTEEQYF. The CDR3 DNA reads as TGCGCCAGCAGCTTGCTCGGGACAGGGATATCAACAGAAGAGCAGTACTTC. The chain couples TRBV5-1 to TRBJ2-7, with 9 bases matching TRBD1. The V segment lost 1 base and the J segment 7 bases; nucleotides outside the gene matches: 15. Germline V lookup: CDR1 SGHRS, CDR2 YFSETQ. The CDR3 is 17 amino acids.

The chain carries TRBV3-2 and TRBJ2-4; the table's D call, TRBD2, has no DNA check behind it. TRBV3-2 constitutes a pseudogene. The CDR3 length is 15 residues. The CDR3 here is CASSPGLAGQNIQYF. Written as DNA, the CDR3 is TGTGCCAGCAGCCCAGGACTAGCGGGCCAAAACATTCAGTACTTC.

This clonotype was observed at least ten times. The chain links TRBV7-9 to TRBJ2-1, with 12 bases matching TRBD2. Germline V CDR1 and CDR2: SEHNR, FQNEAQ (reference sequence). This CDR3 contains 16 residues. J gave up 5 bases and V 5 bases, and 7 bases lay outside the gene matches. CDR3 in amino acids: CASSPRASGRDNEQFF. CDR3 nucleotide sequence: TGTGCCAGCAGCCCAAGGGCTAGCGGGAGGGACAATGAGCAGTTCTTC.

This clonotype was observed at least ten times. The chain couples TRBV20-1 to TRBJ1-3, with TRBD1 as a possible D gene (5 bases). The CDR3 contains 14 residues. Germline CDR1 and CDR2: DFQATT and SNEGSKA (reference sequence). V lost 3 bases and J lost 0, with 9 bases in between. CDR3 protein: CSASDRSSGNTIYF. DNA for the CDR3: TGCAGTGCTAGTGACAGAAGCTCTGGAAACACCATATATTTT.

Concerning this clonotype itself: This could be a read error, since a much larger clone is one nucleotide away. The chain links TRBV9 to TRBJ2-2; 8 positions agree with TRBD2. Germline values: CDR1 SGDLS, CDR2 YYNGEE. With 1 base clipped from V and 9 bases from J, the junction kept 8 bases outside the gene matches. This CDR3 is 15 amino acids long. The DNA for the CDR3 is TGTGCCAGCAGCGTAACTATCGGGAGGGCCCGGGAGCTGTTTTTT. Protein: CASSVTIGRARELFF. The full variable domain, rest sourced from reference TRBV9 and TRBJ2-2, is DSGVTQTPKHLITATGQRVTLRCSPRSGDLSVYWYQQSLDQGLQFLIQYYNGEERAKGNILERFSAQQFPDLHSELNLSSLELGDSALYFCASSVTIGRARELFFGEGSRLTVL.

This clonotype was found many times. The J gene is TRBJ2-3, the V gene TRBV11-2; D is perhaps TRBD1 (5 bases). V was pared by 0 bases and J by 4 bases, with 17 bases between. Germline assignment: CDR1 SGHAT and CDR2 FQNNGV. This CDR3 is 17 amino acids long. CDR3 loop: CASSLETKGRVSDTQYF. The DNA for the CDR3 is TGTGCCAGCAGCTTAGAGACGAAGGGCAGGGTCTCAGATACGCAGTATTTT.

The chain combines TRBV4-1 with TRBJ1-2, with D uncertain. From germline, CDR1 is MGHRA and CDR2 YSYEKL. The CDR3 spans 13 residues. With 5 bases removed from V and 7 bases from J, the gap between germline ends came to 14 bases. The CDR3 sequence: CASSGRGVRGYTF. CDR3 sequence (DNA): TGCGCCAGCAGCGGACGGGGTGTACGTGGCTACACCTTC.

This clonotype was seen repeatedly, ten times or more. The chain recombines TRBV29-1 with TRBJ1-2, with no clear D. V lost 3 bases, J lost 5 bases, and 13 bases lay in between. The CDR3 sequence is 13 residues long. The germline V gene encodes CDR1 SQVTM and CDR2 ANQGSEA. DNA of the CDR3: TGCAGCGTTGATGGGTCCCAAGGGTATGGCTACACCTTC. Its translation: CSVDGSQGYGYTF.

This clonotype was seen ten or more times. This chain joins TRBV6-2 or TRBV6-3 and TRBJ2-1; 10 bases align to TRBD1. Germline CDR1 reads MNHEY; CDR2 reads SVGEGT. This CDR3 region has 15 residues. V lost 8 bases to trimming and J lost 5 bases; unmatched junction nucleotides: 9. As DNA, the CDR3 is TGTGCCAGCGCCCCCCGAGGACAGGGGGACAATGAGCAGTTCTTC. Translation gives CASAPRGQGDNEQFF.

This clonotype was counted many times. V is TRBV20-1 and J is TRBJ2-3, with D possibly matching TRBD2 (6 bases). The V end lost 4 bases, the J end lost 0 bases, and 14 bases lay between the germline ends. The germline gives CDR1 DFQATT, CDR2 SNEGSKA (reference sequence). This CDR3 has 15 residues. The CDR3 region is CSAIVGGTSTDTQYF. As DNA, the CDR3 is TGCAGTGCTATAGTGGGCGGGACTAGCACAGATACGCAGTATTTT.

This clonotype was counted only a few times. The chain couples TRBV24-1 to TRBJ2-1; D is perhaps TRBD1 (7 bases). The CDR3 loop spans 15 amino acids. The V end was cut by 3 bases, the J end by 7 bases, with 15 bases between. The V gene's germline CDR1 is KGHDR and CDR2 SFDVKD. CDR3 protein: CATSDPRAGGNEQFF. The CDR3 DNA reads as TGTGCCACCAGTGATCCTCGGGCAGGGGGGAATGAGCAGTTCTTC.

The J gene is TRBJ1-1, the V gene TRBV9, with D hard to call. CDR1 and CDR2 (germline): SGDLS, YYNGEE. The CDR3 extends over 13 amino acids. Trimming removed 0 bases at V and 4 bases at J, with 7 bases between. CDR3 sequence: CASSVASGTEAFF. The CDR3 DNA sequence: TGTGCCAGCAGCGTAGCTTCGGGCACTGAAGCTTTCTTT.

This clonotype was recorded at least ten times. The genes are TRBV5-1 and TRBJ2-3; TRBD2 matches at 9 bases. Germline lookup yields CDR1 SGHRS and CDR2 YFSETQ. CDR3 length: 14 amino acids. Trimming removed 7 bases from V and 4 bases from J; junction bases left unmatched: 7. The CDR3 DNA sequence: TGCGCCAGCGCCATAGCGGGAGCTCCAGATACGCAGTATTTT. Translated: CASAIAGAPDTQYF.

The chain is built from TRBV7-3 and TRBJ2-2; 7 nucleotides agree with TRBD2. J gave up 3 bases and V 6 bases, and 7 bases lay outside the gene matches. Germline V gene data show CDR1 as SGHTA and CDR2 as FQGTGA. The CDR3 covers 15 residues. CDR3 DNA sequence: TGTGCCAGCAGGCCGGGGGGATGGGACACCGGGGAGCTGTTTTTT. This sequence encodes CASRPGGWDTGELFF. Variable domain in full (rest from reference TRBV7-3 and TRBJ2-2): GAGVSQTPSNKVTEKGKYVELRCDPISGHTALYWYRQSLGQGPEFLIYFQGTGAADDSGLPNDRFFAVRPEGSVSTLKIQRTERGDSAVYLCASRPGGWDTGELFFGEGSRLTVL.

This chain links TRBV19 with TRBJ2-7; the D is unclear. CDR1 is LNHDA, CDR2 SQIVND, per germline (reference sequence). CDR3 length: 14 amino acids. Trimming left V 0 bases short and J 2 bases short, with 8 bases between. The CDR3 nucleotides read TGTGCCAGTAGTATAGATCCGAAGGCCTACGAGCAGTACTTC. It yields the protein CASSIDPKAYEQYF.

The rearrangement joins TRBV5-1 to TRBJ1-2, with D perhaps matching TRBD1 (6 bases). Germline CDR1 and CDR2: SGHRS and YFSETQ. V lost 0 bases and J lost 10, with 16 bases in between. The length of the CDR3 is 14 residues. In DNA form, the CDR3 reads TGCGCCAGCAGCTTGGGCAGGGGAGGGAATGACTACACCTTC. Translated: CASSLGRGGNDYTF.

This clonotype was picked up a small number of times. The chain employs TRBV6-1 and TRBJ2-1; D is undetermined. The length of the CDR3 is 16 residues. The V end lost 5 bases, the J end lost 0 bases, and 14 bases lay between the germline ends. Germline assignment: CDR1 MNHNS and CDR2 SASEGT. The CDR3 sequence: CASSWDFSSSYNEQFF. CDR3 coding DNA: TGTGCCAGCAGTTGGGATTTCTCGAGCTCCTACAATGAGCAGTTCTTC.

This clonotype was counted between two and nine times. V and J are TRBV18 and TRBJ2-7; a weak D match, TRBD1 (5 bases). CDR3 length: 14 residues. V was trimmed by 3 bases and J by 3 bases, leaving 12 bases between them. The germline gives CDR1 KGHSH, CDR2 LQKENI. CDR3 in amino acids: CASSPGLVNYEQYF. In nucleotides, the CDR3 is TGTGCCAGCTCACCGGGGCTAGTAAACTACGAGCAGTACTTC. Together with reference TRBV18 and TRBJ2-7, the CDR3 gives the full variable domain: NAGVMQNPRHLVRRRGQEARLRCSPMKGHSHVYWYRQLPEEGLKFMVYLQKENIIDESGMPKERFSAEFPKEGPSILRIQQVVRGDSAAYFCASSPGLVNYEQYFGPGTRLTVT.

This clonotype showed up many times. CDR3 loop: CASSFTPGQTFYGYTF. DNA of the CDR3: TGCGCCAGCAGCTTCACCCCGGGACAGACTTTCTATGGCTACACCTTC. The rearrangement uses TRBV5-1 and TRBJ1-2; 7 positions match TRBD1. The CDR3 length is 16 residues. Per the germline V gene, CDR1 is SGHRS and CDR2 is YFSETQ. V lost 2 bases, J lost 4 bases, and 11 bases stayed unmatched.

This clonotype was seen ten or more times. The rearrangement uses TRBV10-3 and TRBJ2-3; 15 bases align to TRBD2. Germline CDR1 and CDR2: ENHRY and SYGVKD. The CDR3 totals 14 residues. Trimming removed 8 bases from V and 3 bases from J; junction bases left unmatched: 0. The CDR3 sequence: CAIGTSGGTDTQYF. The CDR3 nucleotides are TGTGCCATCGGGACTAGCGGGGGGACAGATACGCAGTATTTT.

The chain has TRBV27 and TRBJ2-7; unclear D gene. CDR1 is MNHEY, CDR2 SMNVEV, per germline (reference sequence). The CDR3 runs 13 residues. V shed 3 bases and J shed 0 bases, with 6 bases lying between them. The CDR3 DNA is TGTGCCAGCAGTTTGAAAAGCTCCTACGAGCAGTACTTC. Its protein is CASSLKSSYEQYF.